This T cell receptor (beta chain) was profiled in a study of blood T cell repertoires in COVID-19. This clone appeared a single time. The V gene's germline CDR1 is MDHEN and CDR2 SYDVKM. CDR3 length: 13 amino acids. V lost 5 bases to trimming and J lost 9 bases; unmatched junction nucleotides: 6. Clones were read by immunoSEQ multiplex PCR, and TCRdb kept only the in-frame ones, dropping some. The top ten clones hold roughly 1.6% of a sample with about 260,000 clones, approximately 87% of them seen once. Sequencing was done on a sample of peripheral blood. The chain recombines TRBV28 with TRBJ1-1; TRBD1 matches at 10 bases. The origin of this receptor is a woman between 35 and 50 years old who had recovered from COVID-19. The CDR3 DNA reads TGTGCCAGCAGTCTTAGGACAGGGGGAAAAGCTTTCTTT. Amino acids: CASSLRTGGKAFF.